This is a list of T cell receptor beta chains from one sample in a study of liver allograft versus peripheral blood T cells. MiXCR was run by TCRdb on the reads, yielding one entry per CDR3 protein. This sample yields about 1,100 distinct CDR3 sequences, of which 39% are seen a single time; about three quarters belongs to the top ten. These receptors originate from a human patient who had a liver transplant. Some T cells may have come from the graft donor. The CDR3 runs from the conserved cysteine through the conserved F or W. Each record gives: J gene, clone size, D gene, V gene, CDR3 protein, CDR3 DNA. The D gene is left open where the match is weak. The size entry is marked missing in some rows and otherwise reads once, few, many or a size class.

>TRBJ1-2|few|-|TRBV18
CASSSLQVIPQSSNYGYTF
TGTGCCAGCTCATCGCTACAGGTGATACCGCAGTCCAGTAACTATGGCTACACCTTC
>TRBJ1-2|once|-|TRBV3-1
CASSQEWAENNYGYTF
TGTGCCAGCAGCCAAGAATGGGCAGAAAATAACTATGGCTACACCTTC
>TRBJ1-2|-|-|TRBV10-3
CAISVRTDTNYGYTF
TGTGCCATCAGTGTTCGGACAGACACTAACTATGGCTACACCTTC
>TRBJ1-2|-|-|TRBV3-1
CASSLNSVTWSGYTF
TGTGCCAGCAGCCTTAACAGCGTCACCTGGAGTGGCTACACCTTC
>TRBJ2-1|medium-sized|TRBD2|TRBV27
CASSPQPTSGRAREQFF
TGTGCCAGCAGCCCCCAACCCACTAGCGGGAGGGCCCGTGAGCAGTTCTTC
>TRBJ2-1|few|TRBD2|TRBV10-1
CASSESAGEREQFF
TGCGCCAGCAGTGAGTCCGCGGGAGAACGTGAGCAGTTCTTC
>TRBJ2-7|-|TRBD1|TRBV18
CASSRGQSYEQYF
TGTGCCAGCTCACGGGGACAGTCCTACGAGCAGTACTTC
>TRBJ1-2|-|-|TRBV11-2
CASSLAGSNYGYTF
TGTGCCAGCAGCTTAGCGGGCAGCAACTATGGCTACACCTTC
>TRBJ2-7|medium-sized|-|TRBV5-4
CASSHGVSYEQYF
TGTGCCAGCAGCCACGGAGTCTCCTACGAGCAGTACTTC
>TRBJ2-7|large|-|TRBV19
CASSRGTLFYEQYF
TGTGCCAGTAGTCGCGGGACTCTTTTTTACGAGCAGTACTTC
>TRBJ1-2|-|TRBD1|TRBV3-1
CASSKTGGGYTF
TGTGCCAGCAGCAAGACAGGGGGAGGCTACACCTTC
>TRBJ2-7|once|TRBD2|TRBV20-1
CSAKDSASGNVEQYF
TGCAGTGCTAAGGATTCGGCTAGCGGGAACGTTGAGCAGTACTTC
>TRBJ2-1|medium-sized|TRBD1|TRBV6-2/TRBV6-3
CASNYRDRTHRGQFF
TGTGCCAGCAACTACCGGGACAGGACTCATCGAGGGCAGTTCTTC
>TRBJ1-5|medium-sized|-|TRBV6-1
CASSEWGTNNQPQHF
TGTGCCAGCAGTGAGTGGGGGACCAATAATCAGCCCCAGCATTTT
>TRBJ2-5|-|TRBD2|TRBV2
CASRPGTSGSGETQYF
TGTGCCAGCAGGCCCGGGACTAGCGGCTCAGGAGAGACCCAGTACTTC
>TRBJ1-3|-|-|TRBV7-2
CASSFAPTGGSGNTIYF
TGTGCCAGCAGCTTTGCGCCGACAGGAGGATCTGGAAACACCATATATTTT
>TRBJ1-1|-|-|TRBV6-1
CASSELRRAFF
TGTGCCAGCAGTGAATTGAGGAGAGCTTTCTTT
>TRBJ1-5|hyperexpanded|-|TRBV6-5
CASSGGGSNQPQHF
TGTGCCAGTTCCGGAGGGGGTAGCAATCAGCCCCAGCATTTT
>TRBJ1-4|few|-|TRBV6-1
CASSLHSFNEKLFF
TGTGCCAGCAGTCTACACAGCTTTAATGAAAAACTGTTTTTT
>TRBJ1-2|-|-|TRBV6-1
CASSEGLRYGYTF
TGTGCCAGCAGTGAAGGACTGCGCTATGGCTACACCTTC
>TRBJ2-1|medium-sized|-|TRBV19
CASSIARTNNEQFF
TGTGCCAGTAGTATAGCTCGGACGAACAATGAGCAGTTCTTC
>TRBJ1-2|-|-|TRBV19
CASSLGRARYGYTF
TGTGCCAGTAGCCTTGGGAGAGCTCGCTATGGCTACACCTTC
>TRBJ2-7|once|TRBD1|TRBV29-1
CSVGTGGKYEQYF
TGCAGCGTGGGGACAGGGGGCAAGTACGAGCAGTACTTC
>TRBJ1-2|few|-|TRBV5-6
CASSLKTDAYGYTF
TGTGCCAGCAGCCTCAAGACGGACGCCTATGGCTACACCTTC
>TRBJ1-1|-|-|TRBV6-1
CASSERGMGNTEAFF
TGTGCCAGCAGTGAGCGGGGCATGGGGAACACTGAAGCTTTCTTT
>TRBJ2-1|-|TRBD2|TRBV11-2
CASSFPRPNGTSGKSSYNEQFF
TGTGCCAGCTCTTTCCCCAGGCCTAATGGGACTAGCGGGAAGAGCTCCTACAATGAGCAGTTCTTC
>TRBJ2-1|few|-|TRBV7-9
CASSAPTSFNEQFF
TGTGCCAGCAGCGCGCCGACTAGTTTCAATGAGCAGTTCTTC
>TRBJ1-6|few|-|TRBV11-2
CASSLDRVGLTHNSPLHF
TGTGCCAGCAGCTTAGACAGGGTCGGACTGACGCATAATTCACCCCTCCACTTT
>TRBJ2-2|medium-sized|-|TRBV28
CASSLTYTGELFF
TGTGCCAGCAGCTTAACTTACACCGGGGAGCTGTTTTTT
>TRBJ2-6|few|-|TRBV14
CASSQGASGANVLTF
TGTGCCAGCAGCCAAGGGGCGTCTGGGGCCAACGTCCTGACTTTC
>TRBJ2-7|many|TRBD2|TRBV9
CASSVASGFYEQYF
TGTGCCAGCAGCGTAGCTAGCGGGTTTTACGAGCAGTACTTC
>TRBJ1-4|-|TRBD1|TRBV28
CASNTDRAENEKLFF
TGTGCCAGCAATACTGACAGGGCCGAGAATGAAAAACTGTTTTTT
>TRBJ2-7|large|TRBD2|TRBV27
CASSFFPRREGTSGRIYEQYF
TGTGCCAGCAGCTTTTTCCCCCGCAGGGAAGGGACTAGCGGGAGGATATACGAGCAGTACTTC
>TRBJ2-7|-|TRBD2|TRBV2
CASIIVPGLDGGEQYF
TGTGCCAGCATTATAGTACCGGGACTAGACGGTGGGGAGCAGTACTTC
>TRBJ2-7|-|-|TRBV27
CASSFSRGVHEQYF
TGTGCCAGCAGCTTTAGTAGGGGTGTCCACGAGCAGTACTTC
>TRBJ2-2|medium-sized|TRBD2|TRBV7-2
CASSSLGPGLAGGQDTGELFF
TGTGCCAGCAGCTCTTTGGGACCGGGACTAGCGGGAGGGCAGGACACCGGGGAGCTGTTTTTT
>TRBJ1-2|large|-|TRBV12-3/TRBV12-4
CASSPGPADGYTF
TGTGCCAGCAGTCCTGGGCCGGCGGATGGCTACACCTTC
>TRBJ1-6|-|-|TRBV5-6
CASSLSGFNSPLHF
TGTGCCAGCAGCTTGTCAGGATTTAATTCACCCCTCCACTTT
>TRBJ2-7|-|-|TRBV9
CASSVDRLAYEQYF
TGTGCCAGCAGCGTAGATAGACTGGCCTACGAGCAGTACTTC
>TRBJ1-5|-|TRBD1|TRBV5-6
CASSLLTPTGNQPQHF
TGTGCCAGCAGCTTGCTCACACCGACAGGGAATCAGCCCCAGCATTTT
>TRBJ1-1|-|TRBD1|TRBV18
CASSPRDRVNTEAFF
TGTGCCAGCTCACCCCGGGACAGGGTCAACACTGAAGCTTTCTTT
>TRBJ1-1|many|-|TRBV6-6
CASSLVQGSGTEAFF
TGTGCCAGCAGCCTAGTACAGGGTTCGGGCACTGAAGCTTTCTTT
>TRBJ2-1|medium-sized|TRBD1|TRBV29-1
CSVTTGGNLVEQFF
TGCAGCGTTACGACAGGGGGCAATTTGGTTGAGCAGTTCTTC
>TRBJ2-1|-|TRBD1|TRBV18
CASSPFTGAPINEQFF
TGTGCCAGCTCACCATTCACAGGGGCTCCCATCAATGAGCAGTTCTTC
>TRBJ1-6|-|-|TRBV6-5
CASSYKGPMGDSPLHF
TGTGCCAGCAGTTATAAGGGACCCATGGGGGATTCACCCCTCCACTTT
>TRBJ2-7|once|-|TRBV6-5
CASSRDKRFLYEQYF
TGTGCCAGCAGTCGAGACAAACGCTTTCTGTACGAGCAGTACTTC
>TRBJ2-7|medium-sized|-|TRBV6-5
CASSQYVRGEQYF
TGTGCCAGCAGTCAATACGTTCGGGGCGAGCAGTACTTC
>TRBJ2-1|medium-sized|TRBD2|TRBV29-1
CSVEVSSGDEQFF
TGCAGCGTTGAAGTGAGTAGCGGGGATGAGCAGTTCTTC